One and the same sample provided the 7 T cell receptor beta chains below, sequenced in a study of ipilimumab plus nivolumab after autologous stem cell transplantation (dated by TCRdb to about 2021). Library generation was performed with the immunoSEQ multiplex PCR assay. Imported from immuneACCESS, the table was reduced by TCRdb to in-frame sequences with V and J called. These copies leave out some clones; in studies compared against another copy, an unresolved V gene accounts for under half, and the cause of the remainder is not known. Recorded for this sample are fewer than 95,000 clones; under 85% of them occurred a single time. Under 2.5% of the sample is held by the ten biggest clonotypes. Source: PBMCs, taken in a trial of ipilimumab plus nivolumab as post-transplant consolidation. The receptors derive from a male donor with diffuse large B-cell lymphoma.

The chain couples TRBV2 to TRBJ2-3; 7 nucleotides agree with TRBD2. Germline-derived CDR1 and CDR2 are SNHLY and FYNNEI. This CDR3 is 14 amino acids long. V was clipped by 11 bases and J by 3 bases; unmatched bases: 11. This chain's CDR3 is CAWGGGRKTDTQYF. CDR3 DNA: TGTGCCTGGGGGGGAGGACGGAAAACAGATACGCAGTATTTT.

This chain uses TRBV18 with TRBJ1-3; D gene uncertain. This CDR3 comprises 15 residues. Germline CDR1 and CDR2: KGHSH and LQKENI. V gave up 1 base and J gave up 2 bases, with 9 bases separating them. CDR3 in amino acids: CASSPRTKAGNTIYF. The CDR3 DNA follows: TGTGCCAGCTCACCACGTACAAAAGCTGGAAACACCATATATTTT.

This chain connects TRBV4-2 to TRBJ2-3; D gene ambiguous. V was pared by 0 bases and J by 2 bases, with 12 bases between. The germline CDR1 and CDR2 sequences are LGHNA and YNFKEQ. The CDR3 extends over 16 amino acids. The DNA for the CDR3 is TGTGCCAGCAGCCAAGATTTGGAACTTCCCACAGATACGCAGTATTTT. This sequence encodes CASSQDLELPTDTQYF.

V is TRBV2 and J is TRBJ1-5; tentatively, D is TRBD1 (6 bases). This CDR3 has 15 amino acids. CDR1 SNHLY and CDR2 FYNNEI come from the germline V gene. V was cut by 8 bases and J by 0 bases, with 14 bases left in between. CDR3 in DNA: TGTGCCAGCTCCGGGACACAAAATAGCAATCAGCCCCAGCATTTT. It yields the protein CASSGTQNSNQPQHF.

The chain joins TRBV7-2 to TRBJ2-1; D uncertain. The CDR3 covers 13 residues. Germline V gene sequence: CDR1 SGHTA, CDR2 FQGNSA. V was trimmed by 3 bases and J by 10 bases, leaving 13 bases between them. CDR3 amino acids: CASSFDRTEEQFF. DNA of the CDR3: TGTGCCAGCAGCTTTGATAGGACGGAAGAGCAGTTCTTC.

This clone was observed a few times. The J gene is TRBJ2-1, the V gene TRBV27, with D perhaps assigned TRBD1 or TRBD2 (5 bases each). Trimming shortened V by 5 bases and J by 3 bases, and 11 bases separated the two germline ends. Germline V gene data show CDR1 as MNHEY and CDR2 as SMNVEV (reference sequence). The CDR3 has 14 residues. The CDR3 protein is CASSLGTIYNEQFF. DNA of the CDR3: TGTGCCAGCAGTCTTGGGACCATCTACAATGAGCAGTTCTTC.

The CDR3 loop reads CASSPRSEEQYF. CDR3 DNA sequence: TGTGCCAGCAGCCCCAGGAGTGAGGAGCAGTACTTC. The V gene is TRBV7-2, the J gene TRBJ2-7; D ambiguous. Germline V lookup: CDR1 SGHTA, CDR2 FQGNSA. This CDR3 is built from 12 residues. V lost 5 bases and J lost 7, with 12 bases in between.